Listed below are T cell receptor beta chains from one sample, sequenced in a study of shared clonotypes between healthy human individuals. Profiling relied on immunoSEQ multiplex PCR, and the TCRdb table lists in-frame clones only, not all of them. The sample consists of about 2 million clones, about 94% of them appearing once. The specimen was naive CD8+ T cells sorted from blood. The source is a young man in good health. The CDR3 runs from the conserved cysteine through the conserved F or W. A D gene is named only where the DNA matches it firmly. Some rows mark clone size as missing; the rest say once, few, many or name a class of expanded clone.

TRBV27	-	TRBJ2-7	-	CASSLSRGVHEQYF	TGTGCCAGCAGTTTGAGCAGGGGGGTCCACGAGCAGTACTTC
TRBV5-6	TRBD1	TRBJ2-7	-	CASSQTGDHEQYF	TGTGCCAGCAGTCAGACAGGGGACCACGAGCAGTACTTC
TRBV28	-	TRBJ1-5	-	CASSYQTVNQPQHF	TGTGCCAGCAGTTATCAGACAGTCAATCAGCCCCAGCATTTT
TRBV21-1	-	TRBJ2-7	once	CASSKVPILAGVRNEQYF	TGTGCCAGCAGCAAAGTGCCCATTCTAGCGGGGGTAAGGAACGAGCAGTACTTC
TRBV6-5	-	TRBJ2-1	-	CASSSTGISYNEQFF	TGTGCCAGCAGTAGCACGGGGATCTCCTACAATGAGCAGTTCTTC
TRBV30	-	TRBJ1-6	-	CAWSSQEETPLHF	TGTGCCTGGAGTTCCCAGGAGGAGACACCCCTCCACTTT
TRBV6-1	TRBD1	TRBJ1-2	-	CASSGPGQVAYGGYTF	TGTGCCAGCAGTGGGCCGGGACAGGTTGCGTACGGCGGCTACACCTTC
TRBV27	TRBD2	TRBJ2-7	once	CASSARGEREQYF	TGTGCCAGCAGTGCCCGGGGGGAGCGCGAGCAGTACTTC
TRBV9	-	TRBJ2-3	-	CASSVVWGGATDTQYF	TGTGCCAGCAGCGTAGTCTGGGGGGGCGCCACAGATACGCAGTATTTT
TRBV6-1	TRBD1	TRBJ1-1	-	CASSAPYTDRGDEAFF	TGTGCCAGCAGTGCCCCGTATACCGACAGGGGGGATGAAGCTTTCTTT
TRBV7-9	-	TRBJ2-1	once	CASSLGPGTYNEQFF	TGTGCCAGCAGCTTAGGTCCCGGAACATACAATGAGCAGTTCTTC
TRBV4-1	-	TRBJ1-5	-	CASSHIQESNQPQHF	TGCGCCAGCAGCCATATTCAGGAGAGCAATCAGCCCCAGCATTTT
TRBV10-2	TRBD2	TRBJ2-7	-	CASSEFVGLAGVEQYF	TGCGCCAGCAGTGAATTCGTTGGACTAGCGGGAGTGGAGCAGTACTTC
TRBV4-3	-	TRBJ1-6	-	CASSQDGGSSPLHF	TGCGCCAGCAGCCAAGACGGGGGGTCTTCACCCCTCCACTTT
TRBV10-3	-	TRBJ1-1	-	CAISESGPTEAFF	TGTGCCATCAGTGAGTCGGGTCCCACTGAAGCTTTCTTT
TRBV11-3	-	TRBJ2-7	-	CASSYAGYGYEQYF	TGTGCCAGCAGCTACGCGGGCTACGGCTACGAGCAGTACTTC
TRBV6-5	-	TRBJ1-2	-	CASSYSWRSYGYTF	TGTGCCAGCAGTTACTCGTGGAGGTCCTATGGCTACACCTTC
TRBV6-5	-	TRBJ2-7	-	CASSYIGGTEQYF	TGTGCCAGCAGTTACATCGGGGGCACCGAGCAGTACTTC
TRBV13	-	TRBJ1-1	once	CASSLMGQGTEAFF	TGTGCCAGCAGCTTAATGGGTCAGGGAACTGAAGCTTTCTTT
TRBV27	TRBD2	TRBJ2-7	-	CASSPLAGGILVEQYF	TGTGCCAGCAGTCCCCTAGCGGGGGGTATTTTGGTCGAGCAGTACTTC
TRBV10-3	TRBD2	TRBJ2-1	-	CAISAGGSPNNEQFF	TGTGCCATCAGCGCGGGCGGGAGCCCAAACAATGAGCAGTTCTTC
TRBV19	-	TRBJ2-7	-	CASSNSRGGSYEQYF	TGTGCCAGTAGTAACTCTCGGGGTGGGTCCTACGAGCAGTACTTC
TRBV4-3	-	TRBJ1-5	-	CASSLGWGGNQPQHF	TGCGCCAGCAGCCTCGGATGGGGGGGCAATCAGCCCCAGCATTTT
TRBV6-6	-	TRBJ1-2	-	CASIAWNYGYTF	TGTGCCAGCATCGCATGGAACTATGGCTACACCTTC
TRBV30	TRBD2	TRBJ2-7	-	CAWEQLAGSYEQYF	TGTGCCTGGGAACAACTAGCGGGGAGCTACGAGCAGTACTTC
TRBV29-1	-	TRBJ2-3	-	CSVELGGRGTDTQYF	TGCAGCGTTGAATTGGGTGGGAGGGGGACAGATACGCAGTATTTT
TRBV27	-	TRBJ1-1	-	CASSLGVTGLTEAFF	TGTGCCAGCAGTTTAGGAGTGACGGGGCTTACTGAAGCTTTCTTT
TRBV11-2	-	TRBJ2-4	-	CASSPVGSIQYF	TGTGCCAGCAGCCCGGTGGGGTCCATTCAGTACTTC
TRBV4-3	-	TRBJ1-4	-	CASSLDATNEKLFF	TGCGCCAGCAGCTTAGATGCAACTAATGAAAAACTGTTTTTT
TRBV5-1	TRBD2	TRBJ2-1	-	CASSLESLAGEVHEQFF	TGCGCCAGCAGCTTGGAGTCCCTAGCGGGGGAGGTACATGAGCAGTTCTTC
TRBV7-8	-	TRBJ2-7	-	CASSSPRAGFSYEQYF	TGTGCCAGCAGCTCCCCCCGGGCAGGGTTTTCCTACGAGCAGTACTTC
TRBV28	TRBD1	TRBJ1-1	once	CASSWTGEHTEAFF	TGTGCCAGCAGTTGGACAGGGGAGCACACTGAAGCTTTCTTT
TRBV28	-	TRBJ1-2	-	CASSLFGGAGGYTF	TGTGCCAGCAGTTTATTTGGGGGCGCAGGTGGCTACACCTTC
TRBV18	-	TRBJ2-7	-	CASSFSRGGKTYEQYF	TGTGCCAGCTCATTCTCTAGGGGGGGGAAAACCTACGAGCAGTACTTC
TRBV2	TRBD2	TRBJ2-5	-	CASAAGRTSGRMGEAETQYF	TGTGCCAGCGCGGCAGGAAGGACTAGCGGGAGAATGGGGGAGGCGGAGACCCAGTACTTC
TRBV27	TRBD2	TRBJ2-1	-	CASSLSWASGSFYNEQFF	TGTGCCAGCAGTTTATCGTGGGCTAGCGGCTCTTTCTACAATGAGCAGTTCTTC
TRBV7-9	-	TRBJ1-4	-	CASSLAQPTNEKLFF	TGTGCCAGCAGCTTAGCGCAACCAACTAATGAAAAACTGTTTTTT
TRBV5-1	TRBD1	TRBJ2-1	-	CASSTDRDSYNEQFF	TGCGCCAGCAGCACTGACAGGGACTCCTACAATGAGCAGTTCTTC
TRBV20-1	-	TRBJ2-7	-	CSASVSDEQYF	TGCAGTGCTAGTGTCTCGGACGAGCAGTACTTC
TRBV18	TRBD2	TRBJ2-7	-	CASSPGLAGVNEQYF	TGTGCCAGCTCACCCGGACTAGCGGGAGTCAACGAGCAGTACTTC
TRBV7-9	TRBD1	TRBJ2-7	-	CASSRTGDSYEQYF	TGTGCCAGCAGCCGGACAGGGGACTCCTACGAGCAGTACTTC
TRBV9	TRBD1	TRBJ2-7	-	CASSAGTGPYEQYF	TGTGCCAGCAGCGCTGGGACAGGCCCCTACGAGCAGTACTTC
TRBV2	TRBD2	TRBJ2-1	-	CASSQMGLAGGNEQFF	TGTGCCAGCAGTCAGATGGGACTAGCGGGAGGGAATGAGCAGTTCTTC
TRBV28	-	TRBJ1-5	-	CASSFPSQPQHF	TGTGCCAGCAGTTTCCCCAGTCAGCCCCAGCATTTT
TRBV13	TRBD1	TRBJ1-6	-	CASSSGGRNSPLHF	TGTGCCAGCAGCTCAGGGGGCAGGAATTCACCCCTCCACTTT
TRBV19	-	TRBJ1-4	-	CASTPKPRPDEKLFF	TGTGCCAGTACCCCCAAACCGCGACCGGATGAAAAACTGTTTTTT
TRBV19	-	TRBJ1-5	once	CASSIALGTLSNQPQHF	TGTGCCAGTAGTATAGCCCTCGGGACACTTAGCAATCAGCCCCAGCATTTT
TRBV12-5	-	TRBJ1-1	-	CASGLSLTEAFF	TGTGCTAGTGGTTTGTCGTTGACTGAAGCTTTCTTT
TRBV7-2	-	TRBJ1-1	-	CASSLVGVSGYLRTEAFF	TGTGCCAGCAGCTTAGTTGGGGTATCAGGGTACCTCCGAACTGAAGCTTTCTTT
TRBV5-4	TRBD2	TRBJ2-7	once	CASSSAGDYYEQYF	TGTGCCAGCAGTTCAGCGGGAGATTACTACGAGCAGTACTTC
TRBV4-1	TRBD1	TRBJ1-1	-	CASSLRDSLKDTEAFF	TGCGCCAGCAGCCTCCGGGACAGCCTAAAGGACACTGAAGCTTTCTTT
TRBV6-5	-	TRBJ1-6	few	CASSYGTGSPLHF	TGTGCCAGCAGTTACGGAACAGGCTCACCCCTCCACTTT
TRBV2	-	TRBJ2-1	-	CASKLSGLSYNEQFF	TGTGCCAGCAAACTAAGCGGGCTTTCCTACAATGAGCAGTTCTTC